A single sample gave rise to the 15 T cell receptor beta chains below, sequenced in a study of human T cells and chemical hapten exposure. TCRdb re-derived calls from the 5' RACE reads in MiXCR, one entry per CDR3 protein. The table lists some 78,000 distinct CDR3 sequences, 7% to 8% of them singletons, with approximately 2.1% in the top ten. The template was total RNA from unfractionated whole blood. These receptors came from a male donor in good health.

The chain employs TRBV29-1 and TRBJ2-1; TRBD2 matches at 7 bases. Per germline, CDR1 SQVTM and CDR2 ANQGSEA. This CDR3 is built from 13 residues. With V trimmed by 7 bases and J by 5 bases, 8 bases remained unmatched. CDR3 residues: CSAAGVSHNEQFF. In DNA form, the CDR3 reads TGCAGCGCCGCGGGAGTGTCCCACAATGAGCAGTTCTTC.

This clonotype was seen ten or more times. This chain links TRBV20-1 with TRBJ2-1; 9 nucleotides align to TRBD2. With 2 bases clipped from V and 0 bases from J, the junction kept 5 bases outside the gene matches. CDR3 length: 16 residues. The germline gives CDR1 DFQATT, CDR2 SNEGSKA (reference sequence). CDR3 bases: TGCAGTGCTAGACTAGCGGGGTCTAGCTCCTACAATGAGCAGTTCTTC. As protein: CSARLAGSSSYNEQFF.

This clonotype was found many times. V is TRBV18 and J is TRBJ2-7; D gene unclear. CDR3 length equals 13 residues. CDR1 is KGHSH and CDR2 is LQKENI in the germline V gene. V gave up 0 bases and J gave up 2 bases, with 5 bases separating them. The CDR3 is CASSPPAAYEQYF. CDR3 coding DNA: TGTGCCAGCTCACCACCTGCCGCCTACGAGCAGTACTTC.

The chain uses TRBV6-2 or TRBV6-3 and TRBJ1-2; D ambiguous. CDR3 length equals 14 residues. CDR1 MNHEY and CDR2 SVGEGT come from the germline V gene. V was pared by 6 bases and J by 3 bases, with 14 bases between. The CDR3 is CASSPKGLHYGYTF. The CDR3 nucleotides are TGTGCCAGCAGCCCCAAAGGGCTCCACTATGGCTACACCTTC.

The chain uses TRBV12-3 or TRBV12-4 and TRBJ1-5; D ambiguous. The CDR3 contains 13 residues. Trimming took off 1 base at V and 6 bases at J, with 7 bases between the two ends. The CDR3: CASSLGRTQPQHF. The CDR3 nucleotides are TGTGCCAGCAGTTTAGGACGGACTCAGCCCCAGCATTTT.

This clonotype was observed a few times. The chain recombines TRBV30 with TRBJ1-5, with TRBD1 matching over 8 bases. V lost 3 bases and J lost 7; bases outside the gene matches: 8. The CDR3 is 14 amino acids. From germline, CDR1 is GTSNPN and CDR2 SVGIG (reference sequence). The DNA of the CDR3 is TGTGCCTGGAGCCCCGGACAGGGTAGACAGCCCCAGCATTTT. Translating gives CAWSPGQGRQPQHF.

The chain is built from TRBV9 and TRBJ2-1; 16 bases map to TRBD2. In germline, CDR1 is SGDLS, CDR2 YYNGEE. This CDR3 is 18 amino acids long. J lost 7 bases, V lost 0 bases, and 7 bases had no gene match. CDR3 DNA sequence: TGTGCCAGCAGCGTAGTGATGGGACTAGCGGGGGGGACAAATGAGCAGTTCTTC. It specifies CASSVVMGLAGGTNEQFF.

This clonotype showed up just a few times. V is TRBV6-5 and J is TRBJ1-3; no clear D. This CDR3 region has 14 residues. Germline V gene lookup returns CDR1 MNHEY and CDR2 SVGAGI. V lost 2 bases, J lost 2 bases, and 7 bases lay in between. In nucleotides, the CDR3 is TGTGCCAGCAGTTACGGGCTCACTGGAAACACCATATATTTT. Translating gives CASSYGLTGNTIYF.

The CDR3 DNA sequence: TGTGCCAGCAGCTCATTGCCGGGACAGGGCAGCACCGGGGAGCTGTTTTTT. Amino acids: CASSSLPGQGSTGELFF. This sequence joins TRBV7-6 and TRBJ2-2; 9 bases are a match to TRBD1. This CDR3 region has 17 residues. V shed 4 bases and J 4 bases; nucleotides not matched to a gene: 10. Germline assignment: CDR1 SGHVS and CDR2 FNYEAQ.

This clonotype was seen many times. The CDR3 region is CASGGGGTSTDTQYF. CDR3 coding DNA: TGCGCCAGCGGGGGAGGCGGAACTAGCACAGATACGCAGTATTTT. The chain employs TRBV5-1 and TRBJ2-3; a weak D match, TRBD2 (6 bases). The CDR3 totals 15 residues. Germline lookup yields CDR1 SGHRS and CDR2 YFSETQ. Trimming pared 7 bases from V and 0 bases from J, leaving 15 bases between.

The rearrangement joins TRBV7-9 to TRBJ2-5, with D uncertain. The CDR3 spans 15 residues. V gave up 3 bases and J gave up 0 bases, with 11 bases separating them. Germline lookup yields CDR1 SEHNR and CDR2 FQNEAQ (reference sequence). The CDR3, as DNA: TGTGCCAGCAGCTTTCCGCTAGTTTACCAAGAGACCCAGTACTTC. This codes for CASSFPLVYQETQYF.

As concerns this clonotype: Given a much more abundant clone one base away, this may be a read error. This rearrangement joins TRBV20-1 to TRBJ1-1; D is undetermined. The V gene lost 6 bases and the J gene lost 1 base, with 9 bases spanning the gap. The CDR3 loop spans 12 amino acids. Germline V lookup: CDR1 DFQATT, CDR2 SNEGSKA (reference sequence). The CDR3 is CSAWVRNTEAFF. CDR3 coding DNA: TGCAGTGCGTGGGTCAGGAACACTGAAGCTTTCTTT.

This clonotype was seen only once. The chain is built from TRBV7-9 and TRBJ1-1; D remains ambiguous. Germline V CDR1 and CDR2: SEHNR, FQNEAQ (reference sequence). The CDR3 covers 16 residues. The V gene lost 1 base and the J gene lost 1 base, with 13 bases spanning the gap. The CDR3 protein is CASSLGEVHQNTEAFF. CDR3 DNA sequence: TGTGCCAGCAGCTTAGGTGAGGTACATCAGAACACTGAAGCTTTCTTT.

This clonotype was detected many times. The rearrangement joins TRBV27 to TRBJ2-6; D is undetermined. CDR3 length equals 15 residues. CDR1 MNHEY and CDR2 SMNVEV come from the germline V gene (reference sequence). V dropped 6 bases and J dropped 0 bases, with 9 bases sitting between them. The CDR3 DNA reads TGTGCCAGCAGAGTCCGTAGCTCTGGGGCCAACGTCCTGACTTTC. Translated: CASRVRSSGANVLTF.

V gene TRBV11-2 combines with J gene TRBJ2-1; D possibly corresponds to TRBD2 (5 bases). The germline V gene encodes CDR1 SGHAT and CDR2 FQNNGV. The CDR3 length is 14 residues. V was trimmed by 7 bases and J by 5 bases, leaving 15 bases between them. CDR3 region: CASTQTGFNNEQFF. The CDR3 nucleotides read TGTGCCAGCACCCAGACGGGGTTCAACAATGAGCAGTTCTTC.